A single sample is the source of the 21 T cell receptor beta chains below, sequenced in a study of glioma-infiltrating T cells after dendritic cell vaccination. Here immunoSEQ multiplex PCR was the method, and the copy in TCRdb shows in-frame clones only, minus some. The sample consists of 98,000 or so clones, around 80% of them appearing once. The time point was: after dendritic cell vaccination, including at tumor progression/relapse. The source was blood, collected after dendritic cell vaccination. Receptors originate from a human donor with glioblastoma.

The CDR3 region has the DNA TGTGCCAGCACCCAACCGGGACAGGGGGCCACCGGGGAGCTGTTTTTT. Its translation: CASTQPGQGATGELFF. V usage is TRBV27 and J usage is TRBJ2-2, with TRBD1 identical over 12 bases. The CDR3 consists of 16 residues. The trim removed 7 bases at V and 4 bases at J, leaving 7 bases unmatched. Germline loops: CDR1 MNHEY, CDR2 SMNVEV (reference sequence).

This chain links TRBV6-5 with TRBJ2-1; tentatively, D is TRBD2 (6 bases). V was shortened by 0 bases and J by 7 bases, with 16 bases between the two germline ends. The CDR3 spans 16 residues. CDR1 MNHEY and CDR2 SVGAGI come from the germline V gene. The CDR3: CASSYSTSSAHNEQFF. The CDR3 bases are TGTGCCAGCAGTTACTCGACGTCTAGCGCCCATAATGAGCAGTTCTTC.

The chain employs TRBV18 and TRBJ1-2, with 7 bases aligning to TRBD1. Germline-derived CDR1 and CDR2 are KGHSH and LQKENI. The CDR3 covers 15 residues. V lost 3 bases, J lost 12 bases, and 16 bases stayed unmatched. CDR3 in DNA: TGTGCCAGCTCACCCCTTCCAAACGGACAGGTCGTTCACACCTTC. This encodes CASSPLPNGQVVHTF.

The CDR3 coding sequence is TGTGCCAGCAGCTCTAAGCCCCTGGGGGGGACCCAGTACTTC. Translated, it gives CASSSKPLGGTQYF. The chain links TRBV7-6 to TRBJ2-5; D possibly corresponds to TRBD2 (6 bases). Germline V gene data show CDR1 as SGHVS and CDR2 as FNYEAQ. The CDR3 is made up of 14 amino acids. V was shortened by 4 bases and J by 7 bases, with 16 bases between the two germline ends.

V gene TRBV5-5 combines with J gene TRBJ1-4, with D maybe TRBD1 (6 bases). There are 17 residues in the CDR3. Trimming left V 1 base short and J 2 bases short, with 15 bases between. Looked up from germline, CDR1 is SGHKS and CDR2 is YYEKEE (reference sequence). The CDR3 DNA reads TGTGCCAGCAGCTTGAAACAAACAGGGTGGACTAATGAAAAACTGTTTTTT. Translation gives CASSLKQTGWTNEKLFF.

The V and J genes are TRBV7-9 and TRBJ1-1; D not resolved. This CDR3 spans 12 amino acids. V dropped 5 bases and J dropped 3 bases, with 7 bases sitting between them. The germline V gene encodes CDR1 SEHNR and CDR2 FQNEAQ (reference sequence). CDR3 sequence reads: CASSPRDTEAFF. The CDR3, as DNA: TGTGCCAGCAGCCCCCGGGACACTGAAGCTTTCTTT.

This rearrangement joins TRBV20-1 to TRBJ2-7, with D perhaps TRBD2 (6 bases). V was cut by 3 bases and J by 7 bases, with 10 bases left in between. This CDR3 is built from 11 residues. Germline V gene lookup returns CDR1 DFQATT and CDR2 SNEGSKA (reference sequence). CDR3 region: CSASLGREQYF. Here the CDR3 DNA reads TGCAGTGCTAGTTTGGGGAGGGAGCAGTACTTC.

This clone was seen a handful of times. The chain has TRBV7-9 and TRBJ2-3; 7 nucleotides agree with TRBD1. CDR1 is SEHNR and CDR2 is FQNEAQ in the germline V gene (reference sequence). The CDR3 totals 16 residues. The junction had 9 bases not matched to a gene; V was cut back by 5 bases and J by 1 base. CDR3 region: CASSVTGDERTDTQYF. CDR3 DNA sequence: TGTGCCAGCAGCGTCACAGGGGACGAGCGCACAGATACGCAGTATTTT.

J is TRBJ2-7 and V is TRBV6-1; D unresolved. Looked up from germline, CDR1 is MNHNS and CDR2 is SASEGT. V shed 9 bases and J shed 3 bases, with 18 bases lying between them. The CDR3 is made up of 14 amino acids. The CDR3 sequence is CASWIGTAVYEQYF. CDR3 sequence (DNA): TGTGCCAGTTGGATCGGAACAGCTGTCTACGAGCAGTACTTC.

The chain has TRBV6-4 and TRBJ1-1; a possible D gene is TRBD1 (5 bases). Trimming removed 4 bases from V and 3 bases from J, with 9 bases in between. From germline, CDR1 is MRHNA and CDR2 SNTAGT. There are 13 residues in the CDR3. The CDR3 bases are TGTGCCAGCAGTGCTCAGGGTGACACTGAAGCTTTCTTT. Amino acid sequence: CASSAQGDTEAFF.

The chain uses TRBV9 and TRBJ2-1; 7 nucleotides line up with TRBD2. The CDR3 extends over 15 amino acids. Germline values: CDR1 SGDLS, CDR2 YYNGEE. V shed 1 base and J 3 bases; nucleotides not matched to a gene: 4. The CDR3 coding sequence is TGTGCCAGCAGCGTAATGGCGGGGGACTACAATGAGCAGTTCTTC. Its protein product is CASSVMAGDYNEQFF.

The chain has TRBV5-1 and TRBJ1-1, with D unclear. Per the germline V gene, CDR1 is SGHRS and CDR2 is YFSETQ. The CDR3 loop spans 14 amino acids. Trimming took off 0 bases at V and 0 bases at J, with 6 bases between the two ends. The CDR3 DNA reads TGCGCCAGCAGCTTGGATACAGTGAACACTGAAGCTTTCTTT. Translating gives CASSLDTVNTEAFF.

This clone was seen just once. The V call is TRBV7-6, the J call TRBJ1-1; D possibly corresponds to TRBD1 (6 bases). The germline CDR1 and CDR2 sequences are SGHVS and FNYEAQ. CDR3 size: 15 residues. Trimming removed 2 bases from V and 1 base from J, with 11 bases in between. The CDR3 loop is CASSLLSTGNTEAFF. The CDR3 DNA reads as TGTGCCAGCAGCTTACTATCGACAGGGAACACTGAAGCTTTCTTT.

The count of this clone is one. This rearrangement joins TRBV6-5 to TRBJ1-2; 7 bases are shared with TRBD1. The CDR3 length is 14 residues. Trimming removed 6 bases from V and 4 bases from J; junction bases left unmatched: 8. The germline CDR1 and CDR2 sequences are MNHEY and SVGAGI. CDR3 sequence reads: CASSSGQAPYGYTF. The CDR3 DNA follows: TGTGCCAGCAGCAGCGGACAGGCTCCCTATGGCTACACCTTC.

This rearrangement joins TRBV6-5 to TRBJ2-7; TRBD1 matches 7 bases. This CDR3 has 14 amino acids. Germline CDR1 MNHEY, CDR2 SVGAGI. With 4 bases clipped from V and 2 bases from J, the junction kept 5 bases outside the gene matches. The CDR3 nucleotides read TGTGCCAGCAGTTTTTCGACAGGGACCTACGAGCAGTACTTC. It specifies CASSFSTGTYEQYF.

The genes are TRBV7-9 and TRBJ1-2; possibly TRBD1 for D (5 bases). The V end lost 2 bases, the J end lost 13 bases, and 20 bases lay between the germline ends. This CDR3 comprises 14 residues. Germline loops: CDR1 SEHNR, CDR2 FQNEAQ (reference sequence). The CDR3 loop is CASSLWSTGLRGTF. In nucleotides, the CDR3 is TGTGCCAGCAGCTTATGGTCGACGGGCCTTAGGGGCACCTTC.

This clone has just one count. The chain is built from TRBV4-1 and TRBJ2-7; 8 bases line up with TRBD2. Germline V gene data show CDR1 as MGHRA and CDR2 as YSYEKL. The J segment lost 4 bases and the V segment lost 1 base, leaving 6 bases of the junction unmatched. CDR3 length: 15 residues. The chain's CDR3 is CASSQAPSGPYEQYF. CDR3 nucleotides: TGCGCCAGCAGCCAAGCCCCTAGCGGGCCTTACGAGCAGTACTTC.

In its sample, this clone was seen a few times. The chain uses TRBV6-5 and TRBJ2-1; perhaps TRBD2 as D (6 bases). Trimming took 8 bases from V and 4 from J, leaving 12 bases between them. The CDR3 spans 13 residues. The germline gives CDR1 MNHEY, CDR2 SVGAGI. CDR3 in amino acids: CASAEGTYNEQFF. The CDR3 nucleotides are TGTGCCAGCGCGGAGGGCACATACAATGAGCAGTTCTTC.

This rearrangement joins TRBV7-3 to TRBJ2-1, with TRBD1 matching over 9 bases. Per the germline V gene, CDR1 is SGHTA and CDR2 is FQGTGA. There are 16 residues in the CDR3. V lost 5 bases, J lost 0 bases, and 5 bases stayed unmatched. The CDR3 sequence is CASSPGQGRSYNEQFF. The CDR3 region has the DNA TGTGCCAGCAGCCCGGGACAGGGCCGCTCCTACAATGAGCAGTTCTTC. Using reference TRBV7-3 and TRBJ2-1 for the parts outside the CDR3, the full variable domain is GAGVSQTPSNKVTEKGKYVELRCDPISGHTALYWYRQSLGQGPEFLIYFQGTGAADDSGLPNDRFFAVRPEGSVSTLKIQRTERGDSAVYLCASSPGQGRSYNEQFFGPGTRLTVL.

This clone was seen once. This chain connects TRBV10-2 to TRBJ1-5, with 7 bases matching TRBD1. The CDR3 consists of 15 residues. CDR1 is WSHSY, CDR2 SAAADI, per germline. Unmatched junction bases numbered 9, after V lost 3 bases and J lost 7 bases. The CDR3 is CASSENRGFGQPQHF. The CDR3 DNA reads TGCGCCAGCAGTGAAAACAGGGGATTCGGACAGCCCCAGCATTTT.

V gene TRBV4-1 combines with J gene TRBJ2-3; 7 bases line up with TRBD2. The germline V gene has CDR1 MGHRA and CDR2 YSYEKL. Germline trimming cut 0 bases from V and 2 bases from J; bases unmatched to any gene: 5. The CDR3 spans 16 residues. The CDR3, as DNA: TGCGCCAGCAGCCAAGAGTTAAGCGGGAACACAGATACGCAGTATTTT. It codes for CASSQELSGNTDTQYF.